The clone carrying this T cell receptor beta chain was observed a few times. With V trimmed by 2 bases and J by 7 bases, 9 bases remained unmatched. The CDR3 spans 15 residues. Germline V gives CDR1 SNHLY, CDR2 FYNNEI. The authors' processing: Estimated nucleated cell counts came from reference gene primer amplification. The assay was immunoSEQ multiplex PCR, and TCRdb's table has in-frame clones only and misses some. That table is the source of V, J and clone size, and D and trimming were worked out from the DNA. Found here are 150,000 or so clones, approximately 90% of them singletons; the top ten hold 5%. The sample originates from a study of blood T cell repertoires in COVID-19. Across the study: From T cells, B-cell-depleted T cells, or PBMCs came the material, which was cDNA or gDNA.

This chain uses TRBV2 with TRBJ1-2; the match to TRBD1 covers 8 bases. The sequence was obtained from a human donor in a cohort sampled during active COVID-19. The sample was peripheral blood. The CDR3 coding sequence is TGTGCCAGCAGTGAAAGACCCTCCGGGACAGGTGGCTACACCTTC. It encodes CASSERPSGTGGYTF.